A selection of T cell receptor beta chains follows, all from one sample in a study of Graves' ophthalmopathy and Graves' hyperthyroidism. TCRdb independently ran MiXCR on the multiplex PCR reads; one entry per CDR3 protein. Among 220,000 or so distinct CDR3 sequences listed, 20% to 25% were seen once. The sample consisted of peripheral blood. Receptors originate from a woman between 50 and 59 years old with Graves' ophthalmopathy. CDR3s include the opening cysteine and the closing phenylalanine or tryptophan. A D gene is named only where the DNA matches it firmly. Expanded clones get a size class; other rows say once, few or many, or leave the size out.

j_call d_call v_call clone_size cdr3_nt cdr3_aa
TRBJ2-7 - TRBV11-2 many TGTGCCGCGTCAACCCCACCCAACGAGCAGTACTTC CAASTPPNEQYF
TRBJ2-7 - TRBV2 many TGTGCCAGCAGAGAGGGGGTATCCGGGGGGCAGTACTTC CASREGVSGGQYF
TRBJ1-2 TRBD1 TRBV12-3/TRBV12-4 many TGTGCCAGCAGGCCAGACCCCGGACAGGGCGGGTTTGGCTACACCTTC CASRPDPGQGGFGYTF
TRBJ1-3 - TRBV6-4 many TGTGCCAGCAGTGTAGGCTCGACCTCTGGAAACACCATATATTTT CASSVGSTSGNTIYF
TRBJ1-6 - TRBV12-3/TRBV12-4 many TGTGCCAGCAGTCGGACAGCGAATAATTCACCCCTCCACTTT CASSRTANNSPLHF
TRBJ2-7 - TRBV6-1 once TGTGCCAGCAGATCCGCCGGCGCAGGCCCGCCGTACTTC CASRSAGAGPPYF
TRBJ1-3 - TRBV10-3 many TGTGCCACCACCGGAGGACAGCAGCTTTCTGGAAACACCATATATTTT CATTGGQQLSGNTIYF
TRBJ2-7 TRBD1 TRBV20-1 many TGCAGTGCAGAGGGACAGGGAGCGCAGTACTTC CSAEGQGAQYF
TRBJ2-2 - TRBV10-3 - TGTGCCATCATAGGAAGCTTTGGCACCGGGGAGCTGTTTTTT CAIIGSFGTGELFF
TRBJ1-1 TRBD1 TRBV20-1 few TGCAGTGCTAGGACTACGACCGGGACAGGGGGCGCGGGGACTGAAGCTTTCTTT CSARTTTGTGGAGTEAFF
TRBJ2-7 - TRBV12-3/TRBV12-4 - TGTGCCAGCAGCCAGGGCAGGCCCTACGAGCAGTACTTC CASSQGRPYEQYF
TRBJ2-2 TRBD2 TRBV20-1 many TGCAGTGCTCCAAGTGCGGGGGCCGGGGAGCTGTTTTTT CSAPSAGAGELFF
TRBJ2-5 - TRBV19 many TGTGCCACCGCCCAAGAGACCCAGTACTTC CATAQETQYF
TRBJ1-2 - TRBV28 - TGTGCCAGCCTAGGGGCGGTGGGTGGCTACACCTTC CASLGAVGGYTF
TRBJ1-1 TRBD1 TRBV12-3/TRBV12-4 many TGTGCCAGCAGGAAGGGGGCGTCGAACACTGAAGCTTTCTTT CASRKGASNTEAFF
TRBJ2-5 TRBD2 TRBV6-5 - TGTGCCAGCAGTATACCACTAGCGGGTCTTTCGGAGACCCAGTACTTC CASSIPLAGLSETQYF
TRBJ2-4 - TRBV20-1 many TGCAGTGCTAGTTCCGACCGACGACACATTCAGTACTTC CSASSDRRHIQYF
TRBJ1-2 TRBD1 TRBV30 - TGTGCCTGGAATTATGCAGGGGGCGACTATGGCTACACCTTC CAWNYAGGDYGYTF
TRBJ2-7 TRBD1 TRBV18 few TGTGCCAGCTCAACAAGGACAGGGGTATCCTACGAGCAGTACTTC CASSTRTGVSYEQYF
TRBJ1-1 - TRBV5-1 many TGCGCCAGCAGCTTGCAGGGAGATGGCACGGCAGCTTTCTTT CASSLQGDGTAAFF
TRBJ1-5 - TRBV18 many TGTGCCAGCTCACCCCTCAGGGGAGGGGTGGATCAGCCCCAGCATTTT CASSPLRGGVDQPQHF
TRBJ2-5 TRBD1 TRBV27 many TGTGCCAGCAGTTGGGACAGCCAAGAGACCCAGTACTTC CASSWDSQETQYF
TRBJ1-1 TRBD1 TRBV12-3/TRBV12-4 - TGTGCCAGCAGTCCGGGACAGGGGGCAAAGAACACTGAAGCTTTCTTT CASSPGQGAKNTEAFF
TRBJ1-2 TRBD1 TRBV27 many TGTGCCAGCAGGCCGGGACAGCTAAACTATGGCTACACCTTC CASRPGQLNYGYTF